One sample yielded the 7 T cell receptor beta chains listed below, sequenced in a study of blood T cells in healthy people across ages. A second PCR of about 7 to 12 cycles used a sample-barcoded 5' primer and a J-beta primer mix. MiXCR, applied by TCRdb to the 5' RACE reads, yields one record per CDR3 protein. The table has 1.2 million to 1.5 million distinct CDR3 sequences, approximately 63% seen once. The sample comprised blood. These receptors all stem from a man between 18 and 35 years old in good health.

The chain couples TRBV29-1 to TRBJ2-1; TRBD1 matches at 9 bases. Germline CDR1 is SQVTM and CDR2 is ANQGSEA. The V gene end was trimmed by 4 bases and the J gene end by 9 bases; junction bases not matched to a gene: 7. The CDR3 has 13 residues. For the CDR3, the DNA is TGCAGCGTTGCACAGGGGGCGGGTGTTGAGCAGTTCTTC. Residues: CSVAQGAGVEQFF.

This chain joins TRBV7-2 and TRBJ2-2; D may be TRBD2 (6 bases). The V end lost 1 base, the J end lost 6 bases, and 9 bases lay between the germline ends. The CDR3 loop spans 14 amino acids. Germline CDR1 and CDR2: SGHTA and FQGNSA. This chain's CDR3 is CASSLEDYPGELFF. The CDR3 DNA is TGTGCCAGCAGCTTAGAGGACTATCCCGGGGAGCTGTTTTTT.

V usage is TRBV6-5 and J usage is TRBJ2-2; no clear D. The CDR3 has 14 amino acids. Trimming removed 2 bases at V and 4 bases at J, with 8 bases between. CDR1 and CDR2 from the germline V gene are MNHEY and SVGAGI. CDR3: CASSYDWGTGELFF. The CDR3 bases are TGTGCCAGCAGTTACGACTGGGGCACCGGGGAGCTGTTTTTT.

This clonotype showed up just a few times. The gene calls are TRBV6-5 and TRBJ1-2, with D perhaps TRBD1 (5 bases). From germline, CDR1 is MNHEY and CDR2 SVGAGI. CDR3 length: 15 amino acids. V lost 0 bases, J lost 5 bases, and 13 bases lay in between. CDR3 nucleotide sequence: TGTGCCAGCAGTTACTCGACAGTGGACGTTTATGGCTACACCTTC. Protein sequence: CASSYSTVDVYGYTF.

CDR3 loop: CASSQGGQGLLENTEAFF. In DNA, the CDR3 is TGCGCCAGCAGCCAAGGTGGACAGGGACTTCTTGAGAACACTGAAGCTTTCTTT. The chain is built from TRBV4-3 and TRBJ1-1; TRBD1 matches at 8 bases. The germline gives CDR1 LGHNA, CDR2 YSLEER. Losses at the gene ends were 1 base for V and 1 base for J; bases not matched to a gene: 11. CDR3 size: 18 residues.

This chain links TRBV29-1 with TRBJ2-3; 10 positions match TRBD2. CDR1 is SQVTM and CDR2 is ANQGSEA in the germline V gene. Trimming at V came to 4 bases and at J to 3 bases, leaving 1 base not matched to a gene. The CDR3 spans 13 residues. The CDR3 bases are TGCAGCGTTGCACTAGCGGGGACAGATACGCAGTATTTT. Its protein is CSVALAGTDTQYF.

The V and J genes are TRBV2 and TRBJ1-1, with unresolved D. The CDR3 extends over 13 amino acids. Germline V gene data show CDR1 as SNHLY and CDR2 as FYNNEI. V shed 8 bases and J shed 1 base, with 11 bases lying between them. CDR3 in DNA: TGTGCCAGCGGAGGCACGCCGAACACTGAAGCTTTCTTT. This translates into CASGGTPNTEAFF.